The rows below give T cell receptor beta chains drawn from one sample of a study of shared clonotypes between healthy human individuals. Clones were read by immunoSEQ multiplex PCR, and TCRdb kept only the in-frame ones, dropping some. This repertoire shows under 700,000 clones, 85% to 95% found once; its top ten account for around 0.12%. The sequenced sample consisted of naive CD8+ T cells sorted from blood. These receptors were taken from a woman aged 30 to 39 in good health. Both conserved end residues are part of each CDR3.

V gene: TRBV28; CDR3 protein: CASSPTGANVLTF
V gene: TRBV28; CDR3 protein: CASSFTREASPIITDTQYF
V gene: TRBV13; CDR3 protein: CASSLGLRLGPDNEQFF
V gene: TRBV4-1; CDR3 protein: CASSWDSSSGNTIYF
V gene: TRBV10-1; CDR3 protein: CASSESTIGSGTDTQYF
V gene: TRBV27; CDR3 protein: CASSTLAGAGTGELFF
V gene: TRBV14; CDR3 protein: CASRKTPDGQPTEQYF
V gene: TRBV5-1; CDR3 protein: CASSLYDLNYGYTF
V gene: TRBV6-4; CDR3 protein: CASSGRGVVTDTQYF
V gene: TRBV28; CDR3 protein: CASSGLGLKETQYF
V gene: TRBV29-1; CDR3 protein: CSVVGRPSYEQYF
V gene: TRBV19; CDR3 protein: CATTLTERGTEAFF
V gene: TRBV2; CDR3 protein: CASIGLAGVGYEQYF
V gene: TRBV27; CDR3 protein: CASSLSGWGDGAYEQYF
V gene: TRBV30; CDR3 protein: CAWSDTGYSNQPQHF
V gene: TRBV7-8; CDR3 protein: CASSLSMAGGPPDTQYF
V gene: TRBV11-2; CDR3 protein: CASSLEGRNAYEQYF
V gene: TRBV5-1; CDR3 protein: CASSWREGIADSLEAFF
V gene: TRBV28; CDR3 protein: CASTLGGGYNEQFF
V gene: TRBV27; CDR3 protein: CASSFTGTGYSSTDTQYF
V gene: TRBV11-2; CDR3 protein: CASRSGTGGNNEQFF
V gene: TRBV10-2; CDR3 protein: CASSEGGMNTEAFF